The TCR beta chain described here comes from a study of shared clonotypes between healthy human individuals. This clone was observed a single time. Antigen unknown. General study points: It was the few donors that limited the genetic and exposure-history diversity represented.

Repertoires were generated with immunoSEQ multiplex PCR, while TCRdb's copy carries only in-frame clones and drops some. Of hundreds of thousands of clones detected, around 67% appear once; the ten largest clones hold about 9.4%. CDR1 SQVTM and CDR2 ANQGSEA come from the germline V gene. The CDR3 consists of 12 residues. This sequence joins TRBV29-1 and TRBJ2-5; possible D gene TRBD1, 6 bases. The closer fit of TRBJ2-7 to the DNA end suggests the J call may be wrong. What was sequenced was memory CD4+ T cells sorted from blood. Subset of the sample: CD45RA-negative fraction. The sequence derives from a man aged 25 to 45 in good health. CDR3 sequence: CSVGGQPYEQYF. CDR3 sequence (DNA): TGCAGCGTTGGGGGGCAGCCCTACGAGCAGTACTTC.